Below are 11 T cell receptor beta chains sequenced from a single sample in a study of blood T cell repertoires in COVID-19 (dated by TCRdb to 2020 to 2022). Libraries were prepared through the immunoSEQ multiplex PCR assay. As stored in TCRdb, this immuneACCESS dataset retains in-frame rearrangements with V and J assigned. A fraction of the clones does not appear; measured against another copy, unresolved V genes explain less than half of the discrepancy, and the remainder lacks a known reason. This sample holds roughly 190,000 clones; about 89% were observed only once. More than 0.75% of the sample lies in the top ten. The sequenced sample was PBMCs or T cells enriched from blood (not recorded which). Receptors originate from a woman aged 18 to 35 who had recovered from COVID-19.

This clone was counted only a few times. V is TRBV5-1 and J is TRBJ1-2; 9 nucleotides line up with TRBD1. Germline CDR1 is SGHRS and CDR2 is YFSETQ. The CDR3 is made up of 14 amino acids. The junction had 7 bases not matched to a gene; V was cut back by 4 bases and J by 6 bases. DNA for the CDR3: TGCGCCAGCAGCGCGGACAGGGGATTCGATGGCTACACCTTC. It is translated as CASSADRGFDGYTF.

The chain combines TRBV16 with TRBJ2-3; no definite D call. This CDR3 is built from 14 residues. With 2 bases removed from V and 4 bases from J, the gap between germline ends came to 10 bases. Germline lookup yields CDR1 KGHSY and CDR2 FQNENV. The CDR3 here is CASSQISASDTQYF. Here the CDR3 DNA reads TGTGCCAGCAGCCAAATCAGCGCATCAGATACGCAGTATTTT.

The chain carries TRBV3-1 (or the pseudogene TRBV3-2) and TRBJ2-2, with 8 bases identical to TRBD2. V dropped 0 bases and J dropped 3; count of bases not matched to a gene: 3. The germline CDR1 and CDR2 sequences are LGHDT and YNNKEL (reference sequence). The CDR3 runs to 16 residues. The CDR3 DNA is TGTGCCAGCAGCCAAGAGACTAGCGTAGACACCGGGGAGCTGTTTTTT. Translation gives CASSQETSVDTGELFF.

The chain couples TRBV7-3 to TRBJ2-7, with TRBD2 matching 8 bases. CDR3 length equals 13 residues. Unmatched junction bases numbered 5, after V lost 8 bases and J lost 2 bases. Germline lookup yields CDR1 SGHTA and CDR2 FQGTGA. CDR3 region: CASAAGGTYEQYF. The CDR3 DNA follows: TGTGCCAGCGCCGCGGGAGGAACCTACGAGCAGTACTTC.

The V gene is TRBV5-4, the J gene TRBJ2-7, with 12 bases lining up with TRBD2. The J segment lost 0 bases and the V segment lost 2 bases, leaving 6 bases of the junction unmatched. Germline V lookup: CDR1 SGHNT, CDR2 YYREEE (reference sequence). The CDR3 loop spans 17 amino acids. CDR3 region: CASSLGLAGHDSYEQYF. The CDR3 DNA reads TGTGCCAGCAGCTTAGGACTAGCGGGACACGACTCCTACGAGCAGTACTTC.

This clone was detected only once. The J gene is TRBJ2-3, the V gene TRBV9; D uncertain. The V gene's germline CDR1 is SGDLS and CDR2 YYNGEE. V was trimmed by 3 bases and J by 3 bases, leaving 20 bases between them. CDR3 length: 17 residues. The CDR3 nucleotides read TGTGCCAGCAGCGGGCTTTACGAGACTCACACGACAGATACGCAGTATTTT. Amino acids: CASSGLYETHTTDTQYF.

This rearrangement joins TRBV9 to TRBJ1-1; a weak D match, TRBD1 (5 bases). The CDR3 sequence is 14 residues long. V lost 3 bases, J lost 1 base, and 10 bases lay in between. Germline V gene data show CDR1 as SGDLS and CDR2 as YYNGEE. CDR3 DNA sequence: TGTGCCAGCAGCGAACAGGACACGAACACTGAAGCTTTCTTT. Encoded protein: CASSEQDTNTEAFF.

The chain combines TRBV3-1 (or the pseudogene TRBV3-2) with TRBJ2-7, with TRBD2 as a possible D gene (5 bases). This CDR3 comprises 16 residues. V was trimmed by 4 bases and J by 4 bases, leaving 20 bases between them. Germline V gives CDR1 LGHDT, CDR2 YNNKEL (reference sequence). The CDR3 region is CASSLIALVPLYEQYF. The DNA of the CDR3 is TGTGCCAGCAGCCTTATAGCGTTGGTCCCCCTTTACGAGCAGTACTTC.

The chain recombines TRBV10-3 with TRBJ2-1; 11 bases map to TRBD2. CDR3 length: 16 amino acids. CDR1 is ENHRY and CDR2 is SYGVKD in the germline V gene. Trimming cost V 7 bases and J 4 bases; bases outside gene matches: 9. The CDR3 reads CAIKDSGREEYNEQFF. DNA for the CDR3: TGTGCCATCAAAGATAGCGGGAGGGAGGAATACAATGAGCAGTTCTTC.

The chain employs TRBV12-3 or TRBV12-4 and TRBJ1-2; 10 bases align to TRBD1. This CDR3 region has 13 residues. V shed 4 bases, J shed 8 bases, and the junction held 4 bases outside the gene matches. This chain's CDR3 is CASSSGQGVGYTF. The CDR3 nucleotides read TGTGCCAGCAGTTCCGGACAGGGGGTAGGCTACACCTTC.

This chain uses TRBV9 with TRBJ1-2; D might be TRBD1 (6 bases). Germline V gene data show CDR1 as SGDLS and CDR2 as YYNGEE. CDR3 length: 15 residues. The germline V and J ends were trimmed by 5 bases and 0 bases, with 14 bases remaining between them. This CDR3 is CASSTGSVANYGYTF. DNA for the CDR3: TGTGCCAGCAGTACAGGGAGCGTTGCTAACTATGGCTACACCTTC.